A single sample gave rise to the 27 T cell receptor beta chains below, sequenced in a study of T cell repertoires in cytomegalovirus infection. TCRdb re-analysed the reads in MiXCR, keeping a single row per CDR3 protein. Of more than 250,000 distinct CDR3 sequences listed, roughly an eighth are singletons. Sequenced sample: PBMCs. These TCRs come from a human donor in good health (CMV status not recorded). Some clones in this sample may be carry-over from other donors' samples.

This clonotype was counted at least ten times. The V and J genes are TRBV7-2 and TRBJ2-2, with 8 bases matching TRBD2. Germline lookup yields CDR1 SGHTA and CDR2 FQGNSA. V lost 5 bases, J lost 3 bases, and 11 bases stayed unmatched. The CDR3 is 17 amino acids. Here the CDR3 DNA reads TGTGCCAGCAGCCCTGAAAACGGGAGGGCCCACACCGGGGAGCTGTTTTTT. This codes for CASSPENGRAHTGELFF. The full variable domain, with the rest looked up from reference TRBV7-2 and TRBJ2-2, is GAGVSQSPSNKVTEKGKDVELRCDPISGHTALYWYRQSLGQGLEFLIYFQGNSAPDKSGLPSDRFSAERTGGSVSTLTIQRTQQEDSAVYLCASSPENGRAHTGELFFGEGSRLTVL.

The gene calls are TRBV10-3 and TRBJ1-1; TRBD1 agrees at 8 bases. CDR3 length: 13 amino acids. V trimming: 6 bases; J trimming: 1 base; junction bases outside the gene matches: 1. Germline V gene sequence: CDR1 ENHRY, CDR2 SYGVKD. The CDR3 DNA sequence: TGTGCCATCAGGGGGACAGGGAACACTGAAGCTTTCTTT. Amino acid sequence: CAIRGTGNTEAFF.

Ten or more counts support this clonotype. V usage is TRBV15 and J usage is TRBJ2-7; perhaps TRBD2 as D (6 bases). Trimming shortened V by 7 bases and J by 1 base, and 14 bases separated the two germline ends. Looked up from germline, CDR1 is LNHNV and CDR2 is YYDKDF (reference sequence). The length of the CDR3 is 14 residues. The CDR3 loop is CATKEGALSYEQYF. Here the CDR3 DNA reads TGTGCCACCAAGGAGGGAGCGCTATCCTACGAGCAGTACTTC.

At least ten counts were recorded for this clonotype. This chain joins TRBV27 and TRBJ1-2, with 7 positions matching TRBD1. With V trimmed by 7 bases and J by 10 bases, 12 bases remained unmatched. The CDR3 has 13 amino acids. Germline-derived CDR1 and CDR2 are MNHEY and SMNVEV (reference sequence). Written as DNA, the CDR3 is TGTGCCAGCAAGAAACAGGGGTTGGGGGACTACACCTTC. Its protein is CASKKQGLGDYTF.

This clonotype came up a few times. The chain carries TRBV5-6 and TRBJ2-3; D not resolved. The germline V and J ends were trimmed by 6 bases and 0 bases, with 8 bases remaining between them. Germline CDR1 reads SGHDT; CDR2 reads YYEEEE. The CDR3 is 13 amino acids. CDR3 protein: CASMSGSTDTQYF. The CDR3 bases are TGTGCCAGCATGTCTGGGAGCACAGATACGCAGTATTTT.

Many counts were recorded for this clonotype. This chain links TRBV7-8 with TRBJ2-2; TRBD1 matches 7 bases. With V trimmed by 2 bases and J by 6 bases, 6 bases remained unmatched. Germline V lookup: CDR1 SGHVS, CDR2 FQNEAQ. The CDR3 is made up of 15 amino acids. CDR3 in DNA: TGTGCCAGCAGCTTAAGAAACCAGGGGGCCGGGGAGCTGTTTTTT. As protein: CASSLRNQGAGELFF.

This clonotype was recorded a few times. V is TRBV29-1 and J is TRBJ2-3; 10 nucleotides line up with TRBD2. The CDR3 is 17 residues long. The germline V gene has CDR1 SQVTM and CDR2 ANQGSEA. Losses at the gene ends were 4 bases for V and 1 base for J; bases not matched to a gene: 11. CDR3 in amino acids: CSVGWLAGVLGTDTQYF. DNA of the CDR3: TGCAGCGTTGGATGGCTAGCGGGAGTGTTGGGCACAGATACGCAGTATTTT.

The genes are TRBV28 and TRBJ2-1; 7 bases fit TRBD2. The CDR3 has 14 amino acids. CDR1 is MDHEN and CDR2 is SYDVKM in the germline V gene. Trimming removed 3 bases from V and 7 bases from J; junction bases left unmatched: 6. In nucleotides, the CDR3 is TGTGCCAGCAGTTTCGGCGGGAGCAAAAATGAGCAGTTCTTC. Amino acids: CASSFGGSKNEQFF. The variable domain in full, completed from reference TRBV28 and TRBJ2-1, reads DVKVTQSSRYLVKRTGEKVFLECVQDMDHENMFWYRQDPGLGLRLIYFSYDVKMKEKGDIPEGYSVSREKKERFSLILESASTNQTSMYLCASSFGGSKNEQFFGPGTRLTVL.

This chain connects TRBV4-2 to TRBJ2-7; D is unresolved. CDR1 and CDR2 (germline): LGHNA, YNFKEQ. The V end lost 3 bases, the J end lost 1 base, and 7 bases lay between the germline ends. This CDR3 has 13 amino acids. As DNA, the CDR3 is TGTGCCAGCAGCCATCGGCAATCCTACGAGCAGTACTTC. It yields the protein CASSHRQSYEQYF.

This clonotype was recorded many times. V and J are TRBV7-3 and TRBJ1-1; TRBD1 is a possible D gene (6 bases). Trimming removed 2 bases at V and 2 bases at J, with 12 bases between. This CDR3 spans 15 amino acids. Per the germline V gene, CDR1 is SGHTA and CDR2 is FQGTGA. The chain's CDR3 is CASSLGGVSNTEAFF. The CDR3 DNA sequence: TGTGCCAGCAGCTTAGGGGGCGTCTCTAACACTGAAGCTTTCTTT.

This clonotype was recorded a few times. This chain uses TRBV5-6 with TRBJ1-2; D is possibly TRBD1 (5 bases). V was trimmed by 4 bases and J by 4 bases, leaving 11 bases between them. The germline gives CDR1 SGHDT, CDR2 YYEEEE. The CDR3 runs 13 residues. In nucleotides, the CDR3 is TGTGCCAGCAGCACCTTGAGGGGCTATGGCTACACCTTC. Residues: CASSTLRGYGYTF.

J is TRBJ1-5 and V is TRBV20-1; maybe TRBD1 (5 bases). Germline CDR1 and CDR2: DFQATT and SNEGSKA (reference sequence). Trimming shortened V by 5 bases and J by 5 bases, and 16 bases separated the two germline ends. This CDR3 spans 14 amino acids. DNA for the CDR3: TGCAGTGCTTTTATCCCGGGGCGACATCAGCCCCAGCATTTT. Protein: CSAFIPGRHQPQHF.

This clonotype was picked up many times. The chain's CDR3 is CASSLDAQPQHF. In DNA, the CDR3 is TGTGCCAGCAGCTTAGACGCTCAGCCCCAGCATTTT. This chain links TRBV7-2 with TRBJ1-5; D gene unclear. Per germline, CDR1 SGHTA and CDR2 FQGNSA. V was trimmed by 1 base and J by 6 bases, leaving 4 bases between them. The CDR3 contains 12 residues.

The sample holds many counts of this clonotype. This chain links TRBV7-6 with TRBJ1-1; D ambiguous. The CDR3 has 12 amino acids. Trimming shortened V by 1 base and J by 10 bases, and 10 bases separated the two germline ends. CDR1 and CDR2 (germline): SGHVS, FNYEAQ. The CDR3 spells CASSLEAPVAFF. DNA for the CDR3: TGTGCCAGCAGCTTAGAGGCGCCTGTAGCTTTCTTT.

This clonotype was observed at least ten times. This chain joins TRBV6-1 and TRBJ2-1; D gene uncertain. The CDR3 runs to 13 residues. Germline lookup yields CDR1 MNHNS and CDR2 SASEGT. V was clipped by 5 bases and J by 8 bases, with 13 bases between them. This chain's CDR3 is CASSRLRFDEQFF. CDR3 bases: TGTGCCAGCAGTCGCCTGAGGTTCGATGAGCAGTTCTTC.

The rearrangement links TRBV29-1 to TRBJ1-1; D call uncertain. Per the germline V gene, CDR1 is SQVTM and CDR2 is ANQGSEA. The CDR3 sequence is 14 residues long. Trimming took 1 base from V and 3 from J, leaving 12 bases between them. The CDR3 region is CSVEGVVSYTEAFF. CDR3 coding DNA: TGCAGCGTTGAAGGGGTGGTCTCTTACACTGAAGCTTTCTTT.

V is TRBV3-1 and J is TRBJ2-5; D ambiguous. This CDR3 has 14 amino acids. Germline V gene data show CDR1 as LGHDT and CDR2 as YNNKEL (reference sequence). V dropped 1 base and J dropped 9 bases, with 15 bases sitting between them. The CDR3 protein is CASSQGSRQWPQYF. DNA for the CDR3: TGTGCCAGCAGCCAAGGGTCGAGGCAATGGCCCCAGTACTTC.

The chain has TRBV28 and TRBJ2-4, with D possibly matching TRBD2 (7 bases). V lost 4 bases, J lost 7 bases, and 14 bases lay in between. CDR1 is MDHEN and CDR2 is SYDVKM in the germline V gene. CDR3 size: 14 residues. The CDR3 here is CASSSGGAVNIQYF. DNA for the CDR3: TGTGCCAGCAGTTCTGGGGGGGCCGTCAACATTCAGTACTTC.

This clonotype was recorded at least ten times. V gene TRBV2 combines with J gene TRBJ1-2; D unresolved. From germline, CDR1 is SNHLY and CDR2 FYNNEI. V was pared by 4 bases and J by 7 bases, with 7 bases between. The CDR3 contains 11 residues. Written as DNA, the CDR3 is TGTGCCAGCAGTGTTGGGGTTGGCTACACCTTC. Residues: CASSVGVGYTF.

This clonotype came up many times. CDR3 coding DNA: TGTGCCACCAGTGACAAGACTACCTTCTACAATGAGCAGTTCTTC. This sequence encodes CATSDKTTFYNEQFF. The chain is built from TRBV24-1 and TRBJ2-1; D is perhaps TRBD2 (5 bases). Germline CDR1 and CDR2: KGHDR and SFDVKD. This CDR3 is 15 amino acids long. V shed 4 bases and J shed 3 bases, with 12 bases lying between them.

This clonotype was counted many times. The chain combines TRBV7-9 with TRBJ1-3, with D possibly being TRBD1 (5 bases). The CDR3 sequence is 13 residues long. Germline values: CDR1 SEHNR, CDR2 FQNEAQ (reference sequence). Trimming stripped 11 bases from V and 4 bases from J, with 15 bases between. The CDR3 nucleotides read TGTGCCTGCGAAAGGGGCTTCGGAAACACCATATATTTT. This codes for CACERGFGNTIYF.

At least ten counts were recorded for this clonotype. This rearrangement joins TRBV6-1 to TRBJ2-5; D may be TRBD1 or TRBD2 (5 bases each). Trimming removed 5 bases from V and 5 bases from J, with 21 bases in between. CDR1 and CDR2 from the germline V gene are MNHNS and SASEGT. The CDR3 sequence is 16 residues long. The CDR3 loop reads CASSYLPGPPAETQYF. DNA for the CDR3: TGTGCCAGCAGTTACTTGCCGGGACCCCCAGCGGAGACCCAGTACTTC.

In its sample, this clonotype was seen many times. This chain uses TRBV7-3 with TRBJ2-1; 7 bases agree with TRBD2. This CDR3 has 15 residues. The germline V gene encodes CDR1 SGHTA and CDR2 FQGTGA. Trimming cost V 2 bases and J 6 bases; bases outside gene matches: 7. The CDR3 sequence: CASSLGGRSTNEQFF. CDR3 bases: TGTGCCAGCAGCTTAGGCGGGAGATCTACCAATGAGCAGTTCTTC.

The table lists this clonotype with a few counts. The chain combines TRBV5-1 with TRBJ2-1; possible D gene TRBD2, 5 bases. Per germline, CDR1 SGHRS and CDR2 YFSETQ. V was pared by 1 base and J by 5 bases, with 13 bases between. This CDR3 has 15 amino acids. CDR3 DNA: TGCGCCAGCAGCTTGTTACGGGGTACAAACAATGAGCAGTTCTTC. Protein: CASSLLRGTNNEQFF.

This clonotype was seen a few times. The genes are TRBV7-9 and TRBJ2-1, with TRBD1 matching 7 bases. Germline CDR1 is SEHNR and CDR2 is FQNEAQ (reference sequence). This CDR3 contains 16 residues. With 2 bases clipped from V and 5 bases from J, the junction kept 9 bases outside the gene matches. The CDR3 region is CASSLIRTGPDNEQFF. The CDR3 DNA reads as TGTGCCAGCAGCTTAATCCGGACAGGACCAGACAATGAGCAGTTCTTC.

This chain connects TRBV15 to TRBJ1-2; the D is unclear. Germline loops: CDR1 LNHNV, CDR2 YYDKDF (reference sequence). The length of the CDR3 is 13 residues. The V end lost 3 bases, the J end lost 4 bases, and 9 bases lay between the germline ends. CDR3 sequence reads: CATSSRTLYGYTF. CDR3 nucleotides: TGTGCCACCAGCAGCCGGACCCTCTATGGCTACACCTTC.

This clonotype was observed at least ten times. The chain uses TRBV7-3 and TRBJ1-1; D not certain. The CDR3 has 13 amino acids. The V gene lost 5 bases and the J gene lost 1 base, with 8 bases spanning the gap. In germline, CDR1 is SGHTA, CDR2 FQGTGA. The CDR3 loop is CASSSHKNTEAFF. The DNA for the CDR3 is TGTGCCAGCAGCAGTCACAAGAACACTGAAGCTTTCTTT.